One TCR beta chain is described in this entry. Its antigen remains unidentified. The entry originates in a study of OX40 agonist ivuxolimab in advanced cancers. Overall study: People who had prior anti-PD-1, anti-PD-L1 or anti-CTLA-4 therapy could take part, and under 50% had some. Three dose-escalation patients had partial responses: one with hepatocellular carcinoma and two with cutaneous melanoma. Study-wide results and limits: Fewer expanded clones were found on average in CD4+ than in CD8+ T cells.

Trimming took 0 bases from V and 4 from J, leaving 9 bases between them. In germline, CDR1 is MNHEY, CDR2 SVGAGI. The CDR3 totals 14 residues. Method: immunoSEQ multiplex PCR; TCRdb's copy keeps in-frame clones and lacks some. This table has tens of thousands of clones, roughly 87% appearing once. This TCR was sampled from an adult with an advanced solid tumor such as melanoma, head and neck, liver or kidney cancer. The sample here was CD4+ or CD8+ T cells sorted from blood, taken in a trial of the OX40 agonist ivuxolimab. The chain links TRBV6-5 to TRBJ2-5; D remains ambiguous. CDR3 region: CASSYSWGGETQYF. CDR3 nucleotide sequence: TGTGCCAGCAGTTACTCGTGGGGTGGAGAGACCCAGTACTTC.